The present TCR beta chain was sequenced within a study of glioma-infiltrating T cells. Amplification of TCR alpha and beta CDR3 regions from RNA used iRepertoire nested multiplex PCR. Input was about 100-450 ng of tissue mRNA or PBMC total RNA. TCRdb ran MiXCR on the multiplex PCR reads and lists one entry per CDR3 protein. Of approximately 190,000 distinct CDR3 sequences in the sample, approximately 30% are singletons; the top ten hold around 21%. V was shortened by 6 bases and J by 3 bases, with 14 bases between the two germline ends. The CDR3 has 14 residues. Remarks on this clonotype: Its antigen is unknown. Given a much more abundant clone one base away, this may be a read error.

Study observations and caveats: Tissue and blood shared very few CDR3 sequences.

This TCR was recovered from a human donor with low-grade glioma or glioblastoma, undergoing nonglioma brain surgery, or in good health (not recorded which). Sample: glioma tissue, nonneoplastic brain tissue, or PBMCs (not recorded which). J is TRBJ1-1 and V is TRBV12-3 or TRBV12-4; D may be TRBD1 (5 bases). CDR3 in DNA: TGTGCCAGCAGAGCGGGGGGATCCTACACTGAAGCTTTCTTT. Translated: CASRAGGSYTEAFF.